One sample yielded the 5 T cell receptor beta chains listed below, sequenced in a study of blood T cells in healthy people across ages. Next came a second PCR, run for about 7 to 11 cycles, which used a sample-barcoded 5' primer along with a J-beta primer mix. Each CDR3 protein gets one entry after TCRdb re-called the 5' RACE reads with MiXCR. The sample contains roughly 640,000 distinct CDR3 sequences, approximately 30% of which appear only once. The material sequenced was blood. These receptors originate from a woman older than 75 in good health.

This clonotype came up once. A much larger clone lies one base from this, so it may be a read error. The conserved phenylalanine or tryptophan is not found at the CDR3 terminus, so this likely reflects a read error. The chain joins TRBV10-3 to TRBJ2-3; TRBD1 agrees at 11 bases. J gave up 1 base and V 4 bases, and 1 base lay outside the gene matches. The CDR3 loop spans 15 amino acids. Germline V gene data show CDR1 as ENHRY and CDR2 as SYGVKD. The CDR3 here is CAISGTGGGTDTQYV. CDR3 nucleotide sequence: TGTGCCATCAGTGGGACAGGGGGCGGCACAGATACGCAGTATGTT.

The CDR3, as DNA: TGCAGTACTGCCTTATCGGGAGATACGCAGTATTTT. It translates to CSTALSGDTQYF. The chain recombines TRBV20-1 with TRBJ2-3; no definite D call. The CDR3 is 12 residues long. V was pared by 8 bases and J by 5 bases, with 14 bases between. The germline V gene encodes CDR1 DFQATT and CDR2 SNEGSKA (reference sequence).

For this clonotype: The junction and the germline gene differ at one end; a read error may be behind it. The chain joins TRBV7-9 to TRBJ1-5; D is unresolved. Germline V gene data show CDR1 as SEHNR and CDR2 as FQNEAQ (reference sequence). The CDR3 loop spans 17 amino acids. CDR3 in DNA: TGTACCAGCAGCTCCTTGAGGGTGGGAAGGGGCAATCAGCCCCAGCATTTT. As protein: CTSSSLRVGRGNQPQHF.

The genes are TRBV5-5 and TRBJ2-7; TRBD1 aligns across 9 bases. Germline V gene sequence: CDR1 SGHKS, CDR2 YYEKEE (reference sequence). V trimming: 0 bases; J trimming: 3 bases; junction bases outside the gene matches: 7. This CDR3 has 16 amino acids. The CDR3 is CASSLGSGTGIYEQYF. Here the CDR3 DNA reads TGTGCCAGCAGCTTGGGTTCAGGGACAGGGATCTACGAGCAGTACTTC.

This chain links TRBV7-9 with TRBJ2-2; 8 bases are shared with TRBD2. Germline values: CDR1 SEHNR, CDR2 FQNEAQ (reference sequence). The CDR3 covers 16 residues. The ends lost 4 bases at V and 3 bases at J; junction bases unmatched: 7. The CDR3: CASSSIAGLDTGELFF. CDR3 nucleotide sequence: TGTGCCAGCAGCTCCATAGCGGGGCTAGACACCGGGGAGCTGTTTTTT.